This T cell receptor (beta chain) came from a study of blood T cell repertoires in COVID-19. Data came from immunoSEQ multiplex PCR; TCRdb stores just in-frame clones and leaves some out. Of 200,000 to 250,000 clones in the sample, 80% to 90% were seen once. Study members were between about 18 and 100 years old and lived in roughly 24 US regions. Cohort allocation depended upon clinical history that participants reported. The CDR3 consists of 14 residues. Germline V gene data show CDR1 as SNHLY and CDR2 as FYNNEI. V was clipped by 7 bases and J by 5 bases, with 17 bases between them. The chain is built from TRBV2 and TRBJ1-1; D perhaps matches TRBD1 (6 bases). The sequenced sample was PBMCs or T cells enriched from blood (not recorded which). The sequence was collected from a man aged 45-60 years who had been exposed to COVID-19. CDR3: CASTKGVKGTEAFF. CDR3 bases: TGTGCCAGCACCAAGGGGGTTAAAGGGACTGAAGCTTTCTTT. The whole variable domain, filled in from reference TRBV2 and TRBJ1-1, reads EPEVTQTPSHQVTQMGQEVILRCVPISNHLYFYWYRQILGQKVEFLVSFYNNEISEKSEIFDDQFSVERPDGSNFTLKIRSTKLEDSAMYFCASTKGVKGTEAFFGQGTRLTVV.